This TCR beta chain was captured by sequencing in a study of vaccination effects on CD4 cells after COVID-19. Pools of viral peptides were used by the ViraFEST assay to expand antigen-specific CD4+ T cells ahead of sequencing. Culturing for more than eight days preceded CD4+ T cell isolation. The participants, recipients of two vaccine doses, got either BNT162b2 or mRNA-1273. About this clone itself: As yet, its antigen is unknown.

Germline values: CDR1 SGHKS, CDR2 YYEKEE (reference sequence). This CDR3 spans 16 amino acids. The ends were cut back, 0 bases at V and 0 bases at J, with 12 bases in the middle. Assay: immunoSEQ multiplex PCR; the TCRdb copy retains only in-frame clones and omits some. This table holds 70,000 to 85,000 clones, 75% to 85% found once. V is TRBV5-5 and J is TRBJ1-1; possible D gene TRBD1, 5 bases. The TCR sequence derives from a human donor who received a COVID-19 vaccine. The sample consisted of CD4+ T cells from PBMCs cultured with HCoV-229E spike peptides, taken after COVID-19 vaccination. The CDR3 coding sequence is TGTGCCAGCAGCTTGGGGCCCGGGGCAATGAACACTGAAGCTTTCTTT. Its protein is CASSLGPGAMNTEAFF.